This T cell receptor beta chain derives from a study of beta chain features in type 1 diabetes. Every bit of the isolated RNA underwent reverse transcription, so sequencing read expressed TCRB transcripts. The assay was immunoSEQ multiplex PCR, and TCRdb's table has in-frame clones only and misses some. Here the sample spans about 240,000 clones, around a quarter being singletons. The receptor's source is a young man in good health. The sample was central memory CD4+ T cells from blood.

CDR3 loop: CASSFGLSNTDTQYF. The DNA of the CDR3 is TGTGCCAGCAGTTTCGGGCTTTCAAACACAGATACGCAGTATTTT. The chain links TRBV28 to TRBJ2-3; D unresolved. Germline CDR1 is MDHEN and CDR2 is SYDVKM. This CDR3 contains 15 residues. Between the trimmed V and J ends, which lost 3 bases and 2 bases, there was a span of 12 bases. The variable domain in full, with the rest retrieved from reference TRBV28 and TRBJ2-3, is DVKVTQSSRYLVKRTGEKVFLECVQDMDHENMFWYRQDPGLGLRLIYFSYDVKMKEKGDIPEGYSVSREKKERFSLILESASTNQTSMYLCASSFGLSNTDTQYFGPGTRLTVL.